Each of the 5 T cell receptor beta chains below was sequenced from the same sample in a study of blood T cell repertoires in COVID-19. Assay used: immunoSEQ multiplex PCR; TCRdb lists only in-frame clones, some missing. In the table there are hundreds of thousands of clones, roughly 87% of which are singletons. Input material: PBMCs or T cells enriched from blood (not recorded which). The receptor set was obtained from a woman aged 30 to 39 with acute COVID-19.

The chain recombines TRBV4-1 with TRBJ1-2, with D perhaps TRBD1 (5 bases). The V and J ends lost 5 bases and 5 bases respectively, with 6 bases between them. Germline loops: CDR1 MGHRA, CDR2 YSYEKL. There are 11 residues in the CDR3. The CDR3 DNA reads as TGCGCCAGCAGCGACAGATATGGCTACACCTTC. This gives the protein CASSDRYGYTF.

The CDR3 sequence: CASSSAVSTWDRKNRNFSGNTIYF. CDR3 nucleotide sequence: TGTGCCAGCAGCTCGGCGGTTTCAACCTGGGACAGAAAAAATCGAAACTTCTCTGGAAACACCATATATTTT. This chain uses TRBV7-1 with TRBJ1-3, with 7 bases that match TRBD1. TRBV7-1 is an open reading frame whose function is uncertain. V shed 3 bases, J shed 0 bases, and the junction held 29 bases outside the gene matches. This CDR3 contains 24 residues.

The rearrangement uses TRBV7-8 and TRBJ1-1, with D possibly being TRBD1 (5 bases). V gave up 0 bases and J gave up 11 bases, with 16 bases separating them. The germline V gene has CDR1 SGHVS and CDR2 FQNEAQ. This CDR3 comprises 14 residues. Here the CDR3 DNA reads TGTGCCAGCAGCTTAGCTCAGGGTAGGATCGCTGCTTTCTTT. Its translation is CASSLAQGRIAAFF.

This clone was picked up a small number of times. V gene TRBV7-9 combines with J gene TRBJ1-3, with TRBD1 matching over 7 bases. V gave up 1 base and J gave up 0 bases; unmatched junction bases: 3. In germline, CDR1 is SEHNR, CDR2 FQNEAQ (reference sequence). This CDR3 is 16 amino acids long. The CDR3 spells CASSLVRDSSGNTIYF. CDR3 nucleotides: TGTGCCAGCAGCTTAGTTCGGGACAGCTCTGGAAACACCATATATTTT.

The rearrangement uses TRBV6-2 or TRBV6-3 and TRBJ1-4; possible D gene TRBD1, 5 bases. The germline CDR1 and CDR2 sequences are MNHEY and SVGEGT. This CDR3 has 14 amino acids. The V and J ends lost 5 bases and 8 bases respectively, with 15 bases between them. The chain's CDR3 is CASSQGLASEKLFF. The DNA for the CDR3 is TGTGCCAGCAGTCAGGGCCTGGCCTCGGAAAAACTGTTTTTT.